These 27 T cell receptor beta chains originate from one sample sequenced in a study of cytomegalovirus exposure and HLA in healthy donors (dated by TCRdb to 2016 to 2017). Library preparation was by the immunoSEQ multiplex PCR assay. For the multiplex PCR, a mixture combining 60 forward primers for TCR Vbeta segments and 13 reverse primers for TCR Jbeta segments was used. TCRdb stores this immuneACCESS table with in-frame sequences only. Part of the clones is absent; in the studies checked, under half of the shortfall reflects unresolved V genes, and no reason is known for the rest. Within this sample are 75,000 to 100,000 clones, with about two thirds of them counted one time only. The ten most abundant clones make up less than 1.5% of the sample. The sequencing sample was made of PBMCs. The receptors were gathered from a female donor in good health and CMV-seronegative.

The table lists this clone with a few counts. V is TRBV7-2 and J is TRBJ2-1; TRBD2 agrees at 8 bases. Unmatched junction bases numbered 3, after V lost 0 bases and J lost 5 bases. Per the germline V gene, CDR1 is SGHTA and CDR2 is FQGNSA. The CDR3 runs to 15 residues. The CDR3 reads CASSLAAGGNNEQFF. The CDR3 DNA reads as TGTGCCAGCAGCTTAGCGGCGGGGGGCAACAATGAGCAGTTCTTC.

This clone was seen once. The chain combines TRBV5-4 with TRBJ2-1, with D unclear. Per germline, CDR1 SGHNT and CDR2 YYREEE (reference sequence). Trimming cost V 4 bases and J 7 bases, with 18 bases left between them. CDR3 length: 15 amino acids. The CDR3 here is CASSTLLGPKNEQFF. In DNA, the CDR3 is TGTGCCAGCAGCACCTTACTGGGCCCTAAGAATGAGCAGTTCTTC.

This rearrangement joins TRBV6-1 to TRBJ2-7; 13 nucleotides line up with TRBD2. V dropped 3 bases and J dropped 1; count of bases not matched to a gene: 3. Per the germline V gene, CDR1 is MNHNS and CDR2 is SASEGT. CDR3 length equals 16 residues. DNA of the CDR3: TGTGCCAGCAGTGACCTGGGACTAGCGGGATCCTACGAGCAGTACTTC. Translation: CASSDLGLAGSYEQYF.

This clone appeared once. The CDR3 region has the DNA TGTGCTAGTGGTTTGGTACAGGGGCTGAGCACTGAAGCTTTCTTT. It codes for CASGLVQGLSTEAFF. The chain carries TRBV12-5 and TRBJ1-1, with 7 bases that match TRBD1. V was pared by 0 bases and J by 4 bases, with 5 bases of the junction left unmatched. The CDR3 length is 15 residues. Germline values: CDR1 LGHNT, CDR2 FRNRAP.

The chain couples TRBV6-1 to TRBJ2-2; maybe TRBD1 (5 bases). The V end lost 8 bases, the J end lost 2 bases, and 15 bases lay between the germline ends. The CDR3 totals 15 residues. Germline V gives CDR1 MNHNS, CDR2 SASEGT. The CDR3 DNA reads TGTGCCAGCGGGTGGGGCGGAACTAACACCGGGGAGCTGTTTTTT. Its translation is CASGWGGTNTGELFF.

The sample holds a few counts of this clone. The CDR3: CASSLLGTGDEKLFF. DNA of the CDR3: TGTGCCTCCTCCTTGCTAGGGACAGGGGATGAAAAACTGTTTTTT. V gene TRBV30 combines with J gene TRBJ1-4; 10 bases agree with TRBD1. CDR3 length equals 15 residues. Trimming cost V 7 bases and J 6 bases; bases outside gene matches: 11. CDR1 is GTSNPN and CDR2 is SVGIG in the germline V gene (reference sequence).

This rearrangement joins TRBV19 to TRBJ2-1, with 10 bases aligning to TRBD2. Germline CDR1 and CDR2: LNHDA and SQIVND (reference sequence). V lost 6 bases to trimming and J lost 3 bases; unmatched junction nucleotides: 5. CDR3 length: 15 amino acids. The CDR3, as DNA: TGTGCCAGTAGCCAAGGACTAGCGGACTACAATGAGCAGTTCTTC. This translates into CASSQGLADYNEQFF.

This chain uses TRBV6-1 with TRBJ2-6; no reliable D call. CDR3 length equals 16 residues. Germline CDR1 is MNHNS and CDR2 is SASEGT. Between the trimmed V and J ends, which lost 4 bases and 1 base, there was a span of 11 bases. The CDR3 DNA reads as TGTGCCAGCAGTGGGTCCTACGTTTCTGGGGCCAACGTCCTGACTTTC. This encodes CASSGSYVSGANVLTF.

The J gene is TRBJ1-4, the V gene TRBV2; 8 bases match TRBD1. Germline values: CDR1 SNHLY, CDR2 FYNNEI. This CDR3 is 14 amino acids long. The J segment lost 8 bases and the V segment lost 6 bases, leaving 8 bases of the junction unmatched. DNA of the CDR3: TGTGCCAGCAGGATACAGGGGGGATGGGAAAAACTGTTTTTT. Translating it yields CASRIQGGWEKLFF.

The chain joins TRBV29-1 to TRBJ1-2; D is unclear. V was cut by 0 bases and J by 3 bases, with 11 bases left in between. This CDR3 spans 14 amino acids. Per germline, CDR1 SQVTM and CDR2 ANQGSEA. CDR3 sequence reads: CSVEDTRRDYGYTF. In DNA form, the CDR3 reads TGCAGCGTTGAAGACACCCGGAGGGACTATGGCTACACCTTC.

About this clone itself: Germline and junction disagree at one end, which may indicate a read error. The V and J genes are TRBV5-1 and TRBJ2-5; a weak D match, TRBD2 (7 bases). This CDR3 comprises 15 residues. The V gene's germline CDR1 is SGHRS and CDR2 YFSETQ. CDR3 sequence: CASNLGGGQRETQYF. CDR3 nucleotide sequence: TGCGCCAGCAACTTGGGGGGGGGCCAACGGGAGACCCAGTACTTC.

V gene TRBV28 combines with J gene TRBJ2-7; possibly TRBD2 for D (6 bases). The CDR3 runs to 13 residues. Trimming took off 1 base at V and 5 bases at J, with 9 bases between the two ends. CDR1 is MDHEN and CDR2 is SYDVKM in the germline V gene. The CDR3 sequence: CASSLLADHEQYF. For the CDR3, the DNA is TGTGCCAGCAGTTTATTAGCGGACCACGAGCAGTACTTC.

The chain joins TRBV5-1 to TRBJ1-2; no clear D. Germline lookup yields CDR1 SGHRS and CDR2 YFSETQ. This CDR3 comprises 12 residues. Trimming shortened V by 0 bases and J by 6 bases, and 6 bases separated the two germline ends. DNA of the CDR3: TGCGCCAGCAGCTTGGCCCAGGATGGCTACACCTTC. Amino acids: CASSLAQDGYTF.

The rearrangement joins TRBV30 to TRBJ1-3, with no clear D. V was cut by 5 bases and J by 4 bases, with 12 bases left in between. The CDR3 contains 13 residues. The V gene's germline CDR1 is GTSNPN and CDR2 SVGIG (reference sequence). CDR3 DNA sequence: TGTGCCTGGGGTCCGGGTCCCGGAAACACCATATATTTT. It is translated as CAWGPGPGNTIYF.

The rearrangement links TRBV6-5 to TRBJ1-2; D might be TRBD1 (5 bases). Germline V gene lookup returns CDR1 MNHEY and CDR2 SVGAGI. The CDR3 totals 14 residues. Trimming removed 4 bases from V and 5 bases from J, with 14 bases in between. DNA of the CDR3: TGTGCCAGCAGTTCCCCGGCCGGGGGGTATGGCTACACCTTC. Encoded protein: CASSSPAGGYGYTF.

The V and J genes are TRBV18 and TRBJ1-2; unclear D gene. Looked up from germline, CDR1 is KGHSH and CDR2 is LQKENI. Trimming took 3 bases from V and 3 from J, leaving 14 bases between them. This CDR3 spans 15 amino acids. CDR3 nucleotide sequence: TGTGCCAGCTCACCCCGACGGGGATACTACTATGGCTACACCTTC. Its translation: CASSPRRGYYYGYTF.

This chain joins TRBV6-4 and TRBJ1-4, with 8 bases that match TRBD1. The J segment lost 8 bases and the V segment lost 4 bases, leaving 3 bases of the junction unmatched. Looked up from germline, CDR1 is MRHNA and CDR2 is SNTAGT. This CDR3 has 13 residues. The CDR3 DNA reads TGTGCCAGCAGTGGAAACAGGGGGGAAAAACTGTTTTTT. It translates to CASSGNRGEKLFF.

The chain carries TRBV2 and TRBJ1-4; no clear D. The V and J ends lost 6 bases and 0 bases respectively, with 8 bases between them. The CDR3 covers 14 residues. Germline loops: CDR1 SNHLY, CDR2 FYNNEI. CDR3 protein: CASRRETTNEKLFF. CDR3 nucleotide sequence: TGTGCCAGCAGACGGGAGACAACTAATGAAAAACTGTTTTTT.

The chain employs TRBV13 and TRBJ2-7; 9 nucleotides agree with TRBD2. In germline, CDR1 is PRHDT, CDR2 FYEKMQ (reference sequence). The CDR3 covers 14 residues. The ends lost 8 bases at V and 7 bases at J; junction bases unmatched: 12. The DNA for the CDR3 is TGTGCCAGCTGCCTCGCGGGGGGGCCTGTTGAGCAGTACTTC. Translation: CASCLAGGPVEQYF.

This chain connects TRBV25-1 to TRBJ1-2; D gene ambiguous. The V gene's germline CDR1 is MGHDK and CDR2 SYGVNS. Trimming cost V 1 base and J 2 bases, with 14 bases left between them. The CDR3 has 16 residues. This CDR3 reads CASSEWAQELNYGYTF. DNA for the CDR3: TGTGCCAGCAGTGAATGGGCTCAGGAATTGAACTATGGCTACACCTTC.

This clone was detected only a few times. The CDR3 spells CASSTGTGAYNEQFF. The DNA of the CDR3 is TGTGCCAGCAGTACCGGGACAGGGGCCTACAATGAGCAGTTCTTC. The rearrangement links TRBV6-5 to TRBJ2-1; 10 bases agree with TRBD1. The CDR3 runs to 15 residues. Germline lookup yields CDR1 MNHEY and CDR2 SVGAGI. The V and J ends lost 5 bases and 2 bases, in that order; junction bases with no gene match: 3.

This clone was counted a few times. The chain employs TRBV2 and TRBJ2-3; TRBD2 agrees at 10 bases. CDR1 and CDR2 (germline): SNHLY, FYNNEI. This CDR3 region has 15 residues. With 6 bases clipped from V and 4 bases from J, the junction kept 7 bases outside the gene matches. The CDR3 region is CASRESGGAADTQYF. The CDR3 coding sequence is TGTGCCAGCAGAGAGAGCGGGGGGGCCGCAGATACGCAGTATTTT.

This clone was counted once. V gene TRBV7-9 combines with J gene TRBJ1-1; no clear D. V lost 5 bases to trimming and J lost 2 bases, with 18 bases between them. The CDR3 sequence is 16 residues long. Germline CDR1 reads SEHNR; CDR2 reads FQNEAQ (reference sequence). The CDR3 coding sequence is TGTGCCAGCAGCCCACCCGCCAACGGGGATAACACTGAAGCTTTCTTT. The encoded protein is CASSPPANGDNTEAFF.

This clone has a handful of counts. The chain links TRBV7-9 to TRBJ1-4, with TRBD1 matching 12 bases. Germline V gene data show CDR1 as SEHNR and CDR2 as FQNEAQ (reference sequence). The CDR3 extends over 16 amino acids. The trim removed 10 bases at V and 6 bases at J, leaving 12 bases unmatched. The CDR3 here is CAIGDRGRFQDEKLFF. The CDR3 DNA is TGTGCCATTGGGGACAGGGGGCGCTTTCAGGATGAAAAACTGTTTTTT.

This chain links TRBV10-1 with TRBJ2-3; 9 bases are shared with TRBD2. V lost 4 bases to trimming and J lost 6 bases; unmatched junction nucleotides: 11. The germline CDR1 and CDR2 sequences are WNHNN and SYGVQD (reference sequence). There are 16 residues in the CDR3. CDR3 in DNA: TGCGCCAGCAGTGGGACTAGCGACGGGTTCTCTGATACGCAGTATTTT. It yields the protein CASSGTSDGFSDTQYF.

J is TRBJ1-3 and V is TRBV9; no clear D gene. V was shortened by 4 bases and J by 0 bases, with 11 bases between the two germline ends. The CDR3 is made up of 15 amino acids. CDR1 SGDLS and CDR2 YYNGEE come from the germline V gene. The CDR3 DNA reads TGTGCCAGCAGCTTTTTGCCAGGCTCTGGAAACACCATATATTTT. It encodes CASSFLPGSGNTIYF. The full variable domain, with the rest looked up from reference TRBV9 and TRBJ1-3, is DSGVTQTPKHLITATGQRVTLRCSPRSGDLSVYWYQQSLDQGLQFLIQYYNGEERAKGNILERFSAQQFPDLHSELNLSSLELGDSALYFCASSFLPGSGNTIYFGEGSWLTVV.

With respect to this clone: A read error may account for a junction end that differs from germline. V and J are TRBV9 and TRBJ2-5; D ambiguous. CDR1 is SGDLS, CDR2 YYNGEE, per germline. The CDR3 loop spans 13 amino acids. The CDR3 DNA reads as TGTGCCAGCAGGGGCGATCCTCAAGAAACCCAGTACTTC. Its translation: CASRGDPQETQYF. Combining the CDR3 with reference TRBV9 and TRBJ2-5 gives the whole variable domain DSGVTQTPKHLITATGQRVTLRCSPRSGDLSVYWYQQSLDQGLQFLIQYYNGEERAKGNILERFSAQQFPDLHSELNLSSLELGDSALYFCASRGDPQETQYFGPGTRLLVL.